A selection of T cell receptor beta chains follows, all from one sample in a study of shared clonotypes between healthy human individuals. Generated by immunoSEQ multiplex PCR, the TCRdb table keeps only in-frame clones and is missing some. The table lists roughly 1.5 million clones, roughly 98% of them singletons. Sequencing was done on a sample of naive CD4+ T cells sorted from blood. These TCRs come from a man under 40 in good health. CDR3s include the opening cysteine and the closing phenylalanine or tryptophan. A D gene is named only where the DNA matches it firmly. Not every row has a clone size; where given, it reads once, few, many or a size class.

V gene: TRBV5-1
J gene: TRBJ2-2
clone size: NA
D gene: NA
CDR3 DNA: TGCGCCAGCAATTCTGGGGCAGGGGACACCGGGGAGCTGTTTTTT
CDR3 protein: CASNSGAGDTGELFF

V gene: TRBV7-9
J gene: TRBJ2-5
clone size: NA
D gene: NA
CDR3 DNA: TGTGCCAGCAGCTTAGTTGTGGGAGTGGGAGAGACCCAGTACTTC
CDR3 protein: CASSLVVGVGETQYF

V gene: TRBV5-5
J gene: TRBJ2-7
clone size: NA
D gene: NA
CDR3 DNA: TGTGCCAGCAGCGACACGGTAGCCGACTACGAGCAGTACTTC
CDR3 protein: CASSDTVADYEQYF

V gene: TRBV28
J gene: TRBJ2-7
clone size: NA
D gene: TRBD1
CDR3 DNA: TGTGCCAGCAGAGCCACAGGGGGGACCTACGAGCAGTACTTC
CDR3 protein: CASRATGGTYEQYF

V gene: TRBV20-1
J gene: TRBJ2-5
clone size: NA
D gene: NA
CDR3 DNA: TGCAGTGCGTCTGCCCCCGAGACCCAGTACTTC
CDR3 protein: CSASAPETQYF

V gene: TRBV5-1
J gene: TRBJ2-1
clone size: NA
D gene: TRBD2
CDR3 DNA: TGCGCCAGCAGCCCGATGTTGGGCGGGAGCTCCTACAATGAGCAGTTCTTC
CDR3 protein: CASSPMLGGSSYNEQFF

V gene: TRBV2
J gene: TRBJ1-4
clone size: NA
D gene: NA
CDR3 DNA: TGTGCCAGCAGACCCGGACGGCTTTTTAATGAAAAACTGTTTTTT
CDR3 protein: CASRPGRLFNEKLFF

V gene: TRBV27
J gene: TRBJ2-2
clone size: NA
D gene: TRBD2
CDR3 DNA: TGTGCCAGCAGTCCGACCCGGAGGGCTAGCGGGAGGGCCTGGGGGGAGCTGTTTTTT
CDR3 protein: CASSPTRRASGRAWGELFF

V gene: TRBV5-6
J gene: TRBJ2-5
clone size: NA
D gene: TRBD1
CDR3 DNA: TGTGCCAGCAGCTTGCCGGGACAGGCCAAAGAGACCCAGTACTTC
CDR3 protein: CASSLPGQAKETQYF

V gene: TRBV5-1
J gene: TRBJ1-5
clone size: NA
D gene: NA
CDR3 DNA: TGCGCCAGCAGCTTTGGATATAGCAATCAGCCCCAGCATTTT
CDR3 protein: CASSFGYSNQPQHF

V gene: TRBV2
J gene: TRBJ1-3
clone size: NA
D gene: NA
CDR3 DNA: TGTGCCAGCAGAGTGGTAAATCAGGAGGACACCATATATTTT
CDR3 protein: CASRVVNQEDTIYF

V gene: TRBV2
J gene: TRBJ1-5
clone size: NA
D gene: TRBD1
CDR3 DNA: TGTGCCAGCAGTACCCAACAGGGGATAGGCAATCAGCCCCAGCATTTT
CDR3 protein: CASSTQQGIGNQPQHF

V gene: TRBV13
J gene: TRBJ2-5
clone size: NA
D gene: NA
CDR3 DNA: TGTGCCAGCAGCAAAGACAGACAAGAGACCCAGTACTTC
CDR3 protein: CASSKDRQETQYF

V gene: TRBV6-5
J gene: TRBJ1-1
clone size: NA
D gene: TRBD1
CDR3 DNA: TGTGCCAGCAGGGGGACAGGGGGAGGTGAAGCTTTCTTT
CDR3 protein: CASRGTGGGEAFF

V gene: TRBV10-1
J gene: TRBJ2-1
clone size: NA
D gene: NA
CDR3 DNA: TGCGCCAGCAGTGTTCGAGCGGACAATGAGCAGTTCTTC
CDR3 protein: CASSVRADNEQFF

V gene: TRBV5-4
J gene: TRBJ2-7
clone size: NA
D gene: NA
CDR3 DNA: TGTGCCAGCAGCTTCCCCGGCTACGAGCAGTACTTC
CDR3 protein: CASSFPGYEQYF

V gene: TRBV11-2
J gene: TRBJ2-4
clone size: NA
D gene: TRBD1
CDR3 DNA: TGTGCCAGCAGCTTAGGGCAGGGGGCAACCAAAAACATTCAGTACTTC
CDR3 protein: CASSLGQGATKNIQYF

V gene: TRBV7-9
J gene: TRBJ1-2
clone size: NA
D gene: NA
CDR3 DNA: TGTGCCAGCAGCTTGCCCGACCGGGGAGGAATTTTGCGGAACTATGGCTACACCTTC
CDR3 protein: CASSLPDRGGILRNYGYTF

V gene: TRBV7-3
J gene: TRBJ1-3
clone size: once
D gene: NA
CDR3 DNA: TGTGCCAGCAGCTTAACGGTTAGGGGTACACCTTCTGGAAACACCATATATTTT
CDR3 protein: CASSLTVRGTPSGNTIYF

V gene: TRBV18
J gene: TRBJ1-2
clone size: NA
D gene: TRBD1
CDR3 DNA: TGTGCCAGCTCACCACTGGGGATTGACAGGGGTAGAGATGGCTACACCTTC
CDR3 protein: CASSPLGIDRGRDGYTF

V gene: TRBV4-2
J gene: TRBJ2-2
clone size: NA
D gene: TRBD2
CDR3 DNA: TGTGCCAGCAGCCAAGGGCTGGGACTAGCGGAAACCGGGGAGCTGTTTTTT
CDR3 protein: CASSQGLGLAETGELFF

V gene: TRBV14
J gene: TRBJ1-1
clone size: few
D gene: NA
CDR3 DNA: TGTGCCAGCAGCCAAGTGGGGACTGAAGCTTTCTTT
CDR3 protein: CASSQVGTEAFF

V gene: TRBV7-9
J gene: TRBJ1-1
clone size: NA
D gene: NA
CDR3 DNA: TGTGCCAGCAGCTTAGTAGGGCAGGCCAAGAGGAACACTGAAGCTTTCTTT
CDR3 protein: CASSLVGQAKRNTEAFF

V gene: TRBV9
J gene: TRBJ2-2
clone size: NA
D gene: NA
CDR3 DNA: TGTGCCAGCAGCGTAATGAGCCCTAGTTCCACCGGGGAGCTGTTTTTT
CDR3 protein: CASSVMSPSSTGELFF

V gene: TRBV19
J gene: TRBJ2-7
clone size: NA
D gene: TRBD1
CDR3 DNA: TGTGCCAGTAGTGTGCTGACAGGGAGCGAGCAGTACTTC
CDR3 protein: CASSVLTGSEQYF

V gene: TRBV28
J gene: TRBJ1-5
clone size: NA
D gene: NA
CDR3 DNA: TGTGCCAGCAGTTTAGGGCAGGCGAGAACTCAGCCCCAGCATTTT
CDR3 protein: CASSLGQARTQPQHF

V gene: TRBV9
J gene: TRBJ1-2
clone size: NA
D gene: NA
CDR3 DNA: TGTGCCAGCAGCGTAGGGTGGGGACCCCTGGCGGCTAGTGGCTACACCTTC
CDR3 protein: CASSVGWGPLAASGYTF

V gene: TRBV9
J gene: TRBJ2-3
clone size: NA
D gene: NA
CDR3 DNA: TGTGCCAGCAGCCTTCAGGCAGGCCATCGCACAGATACGCAGTATTTT
CDR3 protein: CASSLQAGHRTDTQYF